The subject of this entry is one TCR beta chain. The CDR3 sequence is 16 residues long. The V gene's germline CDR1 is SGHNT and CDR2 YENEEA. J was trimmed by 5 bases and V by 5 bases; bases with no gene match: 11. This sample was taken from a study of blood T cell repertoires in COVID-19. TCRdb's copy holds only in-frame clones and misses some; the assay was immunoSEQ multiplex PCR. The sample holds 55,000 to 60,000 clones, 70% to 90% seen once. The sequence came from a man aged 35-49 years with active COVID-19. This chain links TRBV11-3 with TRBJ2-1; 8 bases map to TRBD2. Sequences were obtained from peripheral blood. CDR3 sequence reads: CASSGPGLAGHNEQFF. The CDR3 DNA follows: TGTGCCAGCAGCGGGCCGGGGCTAGCGGGCCACAATGAGCAGTTCTTC. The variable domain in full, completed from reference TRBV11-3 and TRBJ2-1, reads EAGVVQSPRYKIIEKKQPVAFWCNPISGHNTLYWYLQNLGQGPELLIRYENEEAVDDSQLPKDRFSAERLKGVDSTLKIQPAELGDSAVYLCASSGPGLAGHNEQFFGPGTRLTVL.